A single sample gave rise to the 8 T cell receptor beta chains below, sequenced in a study of PD-1 blockade in classical Hodgkin lymphoma. With no exception, relapse followed autologous stem cell transplantation in all patients, and brentuximab vedotin exposure varied. Repertoires were generated with immunoSEQ multiplex PCR, while TCRdb's copy carries only in-frame clones and drops some. Counted here are tens of thousands of clones, around three quarters occurring once; the ten biggest clones make up roughly 22%. This specimen consisted of peripheral blood mononuclear cells (PBMCs), obtained before the second cycle of nivolumab. All receptors derive from a human donor with classical Hodgkin lymphoma.

On this clone: At the DNA level, this CDR3 is encoded by other sequences in the same sample as well. The chain has TRBV19 and TRBJ1-2; D unresolved. The CDR3 is 12 amino acids. Trimming pared 2 bases from V and 4 bases from J, leaving 5 bases between. From germline, CDR1 is LNHDA and CDR2 SQIVND (reference sequence). CDR3 in DNA: TGTGCCAGTAGTATATCCGTCTATGGCTACACCTTC. Encoded protein: CASSISVYGYTF.

This clone has a count of ten or more. This chain's CDR3 is CASSFRDAGELFF. The CDR3 nucleotides read TGCGCCAGCAGTTTCAGGGACGCCGGGGAGCTGTTTTTT. The chain couples TRBV10-2 to TRBJ2-2; D could derive from TRBD1 or TRBD2 (5 bases each). The length of the CDR3 is 13 residues. From germline, CDR1 is WSHSY and CDR2 SAAADI. V lost 5 bases and J 6 bases, leaving 10 bases between the germline ends.

The V call is TRBV9, the J call TRBJ1-1; 7 bases align to TRBD1. The CDR3 length is 16 residues. Trimming cost V 4 bases and J 6 bases; bases outside gene matches: 15. The germline gives CDR1 SGDLS, CDR2 YYNGEE. The CDR3 DNA sequence: TGTGCCAGCAGCTTGAGAGGAGAGGGGGCGGTGGCTGAAGCTTTCTTT. It specifies CASSLRGEGAVAEAFF.

The V call is TRBV25-1, the J call TRBJ1-6, with D hard to call. Deletions cut 4 bases from V and 10 bases from J, with 8 bases between. The CDR3 spans 12 residues. The V gene's germline CDR1 is MGHDK and CDR2 SYGVNS. The CDR3 loop reads CASSGGGSPLHF. In nucleotides, the CDR3 is TGTGCCAGCAGTGGGGGAGGGTCACCCCTCCACTTT.

V usage is TRBV27 and J usage is TRBJ2-5; 9 bases map to TRBD2. The CDR3 sequence is 15 residues long. With 2 bases clipped from V and 11 bases from J, the junction kept 12 bases outside the gene matches. Germline V gives CDR1 MNHEY, CDR2 SMNVEV (reference sequence). The CDR3 here is CASSLRAGGAWEQYF. The CDR3 DNA follows: TGTGCCAGCAGTTTAAGGGCGGGGGGGGCCTGGGAGCAGTACTTC.

The rearrangement joins TRBV7-8 to TRBJ1-4; TRBD1 is a possible D gene (5 bases). V lost 5 bases and J 0 bases, leaving 19 bases between the germline ends. The CDR3 is 18 residues long. Germline assignment: CDR1 SGHVS and CDR2 FQNEAQ. Here the CDR3 DNA reads TGTGCCAGCAGCATAAGGGGACCCCCAGTTGCAACTAATGAAAAACTGTTTTTT. This codes for CASSIRGPPVATNEKLFF.

This chain connects TRBV27 to TRBJ2-3; 8 positions agree with TRBD2. Trimming at V came to 8 bases and at J to 2 bases, leaving 15 bases not matched to a gene. CDR1 is MNHEY and CDR2 is SMNVEV in the germline V gene (reference sequence). The CDR3 is 17 amino acids. The CDR3 here is CASFLGGELLNTDTQYF. The CDR3 DNA sequence: TGTGCCAGCTTTCTCGGGGGGGAGCTACTTAACACAGATACGCAGTATTTT.

This chain connects TRBV10-3 to TRBJ2-7; D is undetermined. The CDR3 extends over 14 amino acids. Trimming shortened V by 1 base and J by 3 bases, and 10 bases separated the two germline ends. The germline CDR1 and CDR2 sequences are ENHRY and SYGVKD. This chain's CDR3 is CAISEYKAGYEQYF. The CDR3 DNA sequence: TGTGCCATCAGTGAGTATAAGGCTGGCTACGAGCAGTACTTC.